This T cell receptor (beta chain) was documented in a study of T cell responses to AZD1222 COVID-19 vaccine. The overall study: Second-dose schedules of about 4 or about 12 weeks were combined.

V was trimmed by 4 bases and J by 3 bases, leaving 14 bases between them. The CDR3 runs 15 residues. Germline loops: CDR1 SNHLY, CDR2 FYNNEI. Study-level findings and limits: Across the whole spike, CD4 TCRs peaked at regions 160-218 and 743-854. Donors were chiefly white British, with a greater number of females, and clonal diversity was perhaps underestimated.

The table came from immunoSEQ multiplex PCR; TCRdb's copy has only in-frame clones and leaves some out. The sample has 150,000 or so clones; roughly nine tenths are singletons. To note about this clone: The target antigen is unknown.

The J gene is TRBJ2-3, the V gene TRBV2; D is uncertain. The material was peripheral blood, obtained on day 0 of AZD1222 vaccination. This sequence was found in an adult in good health. CDR3 DNA sequence: TGTGCCAGCAGTGTAGTGAGATTCCGGACAGATACGCAGTATTTT. As protein: CASSVVRFRTDTQYF.